Shown below are 10 T cell receptor beta chains from a single sample sequenced in a study of T cell responses to AZD1222 COVID-19 vaccine. Using immunoSEQ multiplex PCR, the repertoire was profiled, and TCRdb retains in-frame clones only, with some absent. The table has more than 95,000 clones, around 92% seen once. The sequencing here drew on peripheral blood, taken on day 0 of AZD1222 vaccination. These receptors were taken from an adult in good health.

The chain has TRBV30 and TRBJ1-6; D is ambiguous. The CDR3 is 16 amino acids. The V gene's germline CDR1 is GTSNPN and CDR2 SVGIG (reference sequence). Trimming shortened V by 3 bases and J by 7 bases, and 19 bases separated the two germline ends. Here the CDR3 DNA reads TGTGCCTGGAGCCCCCGGGCCGTCCGAGGGAATTCACCCCTCCACTTT. It specifies CAWSPRAVRGNSPLHF.

The chain couples TRBV6-2 or TRBV6-3 to TRBJ1-4; D not resolved. The CDR3 consists of 15 residues. Germline V gene sequence: CDR1 MNHEY, CDR2 SVGEGT. Deletions cut 6 bases from V and 8 bases from J, with 19 bases between. The CDR3 bases are TGTGCCAGCAGCTCCGAGGGAGTATATACGGAAAAACTGTTTTTT. This encodes CASSSEGVYTEKLFF.

This chain connects TRBV28 to TRBJ2-7; a possible D gene is TRBD1 (6 bases). CDR1 and CDR2 from the germline V gene are MDHEN and SYDVKM. Trimming took 5 bases from V and 3 from J, leaving 23 bases between them. This CDR3 has 17 residues. CDR3 amino acids: CASSGDTFMAPSYEQYF. CDR3 bases: TGTGCCAGCAGTGGGGACACCTTTATGGCCCCAAGCTACGAGCAGTACTTC. The full variable domain, rest sourced from reference TRBV28 and TRBJ2-7, is DVKVTQSSRYLVKRTGEKVFLECVQDMDHENMFWYRQDPGLGLRLIYFSYDVKMKEKGDIPEGYSVSREKKERFSLILESASTNQTSMYLCASSGDTFMAPSYEQYFGPGTRLTVT.

In its sample, this clone was seen many times. The chain combines TRBV6-4 with TRBJ2-6; no reliable D call. Germline-derived CDR1 and CDR2 are MRHNA and SNTAGT. This CDR3 has 16 amino acids. Between the trimmed V and J ends, which lost 0 bases and 0 bases, there was a span of 6 bases. The CDR3 region has the DNA TGTGCCAGCAGTGACTCTTCCCGCTCTGGGGCCAACGTCCTGACTTTC. It specifies CASSDSSRSGANVLTF.

The genes are TRBV12-5 and TRBJ2-2; maybe TRBD2 (6 bases). V was pared by 7 bases and J by 4 bases, with 16 bases between. Germline CDR1 reads LGHNT; CDR2 reads FRNRAP. This CDR3 is 15 amino acids long. The CDR3 DNA is TGTGCTAGTGCCCTCCGTTTGCGGGGCACCGGGGAGCTGTTTTTT. Protein sequence: CASALRLRGTGELFF.

This chain connects TRBV7-3 to TRBJ2-7; D might be TRBD1 (6 bases). Germline CDR1 reads SGHTA; CDR2 reads FQGTGA. Trimming removed 2 bases from V and 0 bases from J, with 8 bases in between. This CDR3 is 14 amino acids long. The CDR3 sequence is CASSLGGLSYEQYF. The CDR3 DNA sequence: TGTGCCAGCAGCTTAGGGGGCCTCTCCTACGAGCAGTACTTC.

The chain uses TRBV7-8 and TRBJ2-3; maybe TRBD2 (5 bases). Germline CDR1 reads SGHVS; CDR2 reads FQNEAQ. Trimming took off 0 bases at V and 4 bases at J, with 14 bases between the two ends. This CDR3 region has 16 residues. The CDR3 DNA sequence: TGTGCCAGCAGCTTAGCGCCTCTAGCCGCGGCAGATACGCAGTATTTT. This encodes CASSLAPLAAADTQYF.

The J gene is TRBJ2-5, the V gene TRBV6-5; TRBD2 might be the D (5 bases). Looked up from germline, CDR1 is MNHEY and CDR2 is SVGAGI. V lost 0 bases and J 4 bases, leaving 15 bases between the germline ends. This CDR3 is built from 16 residues. CDR3 amino acids: CASSYSNTLGGETQYF. The CDR3 coding sequence is TGTGCCAGCAGTTACTCGAATACTCTAGGAGGAGAGACCCAGTACTTC.

The J gene is TRBJ1-4, the V gene TRBV7-8; D remains ambiguous. Germline CDR1 and CDR2: SGHVS and FQNEAQ. This CDR3 has 14 amino acids. Trimming removed 5 bases from V and 4 bases from J, with 11 bases in between. The CDR3 sequence: CASSLVRLNEKLFF. The CDR3 DNA reads as TGTGCCAGCAGCCTCGTGCGGCTTAATGAAAAACTGTTTTTT.

J is TRBJ1-2 and V is TRBV21-1; the table names TRBD1, a call not compared with the DNA. TRBV21-1 is described as a pseudogene. The CDR3 extends over 14 amino acids. CDR3 DNA sequence: TGTGCCAGCAGCGGAGGGACAGGGGACTATGGCTACACCTTC. Residues: CASSGGTGDYGYTF.